A single sample gave rise to the 20 T cell receptor beta chains below, sequenced in a study of T-cell memory formation after mild COVID-19. TCRdb redid the calling of the 5' RACE reads with MiXCR, one entry per CDR3 protein. The table shows 150,000 to 200,000 distinct CDR3 sequences, with approximately 16% occurring only once. Source material: PBMCs or a T cell subset sorted from them (not recorded which). The source is an adult woman who had mild COVID-19 (a few samples of this study predate the infection). Cell type and time point are not known.

In this sample, this clonotype turned up a few times. The rearrangement joins TRBV7-2 to TRBJ2-1; 8 positions match TRBD2. Germline trimming cut 3 bases from V and 5 bases from J; bases unmatched to any gene: 6. The germline gives CDR1 SGHTA, CDR2 FQGNSA. The CDR3 has 15 amino acids. The CDR3 region is CASSFLAGLDNEQFF. The CDR3 DNA reads as TGTGCCAGCAGCTTTTTAGCGGGATTAGACAATGAGCAGTTCTTC.

This clonotype has ten or more counts. This sequence joins TRBV24-1 and TRBJ2-7; 7 bases align to TRBD2. Unmatched junction bases numbered 3, after V lost 5 bases and J lost 3 bases. The CDR3 is made up of 13 amino acids. The germline V gene encodes CDR1 KGHDR and CDR2 SFDVKD. The CDR3 loop reads CATSAGGYYEQYF. CDR3 nucleotides: TGTGCCACCAGTGCGGGGGGTTACTACGAGCAGTACTTC.

J is TRBJ1-1 and V is TRBV20-1; unclear D gene. The CDR3 totals 15 residues. Germline lookup yields CDR1 DFQATT and CDR2 SNEGSKA (reference sequence). The ends were cut back, 5 bases at V and 0 bases at J, with 16 bases in the middle. CDR3 sequence: CSAPPGHLMNTEAFF. The CDR3 DNA follows: TGCAGTGCTCCCCCTGGGCACCTTATGAACACTGAAGCTTTCTTT.

This chain connects TRBV30 to TRBJ2-3, with 10 bases identical to TRBD2. From germline, CDR1 is GTSNPN and CDR2 SVGIG (reference sequence). The CDR3 totals 14 residues. The V segment lost 2 bases and the J segment 10 bases; nucleotides outside the gene matches: 9. Here the CDR3 reads CAWSPSSSGRSQYF. CDR3 nucleotides: TGTGCCTGGAGTCCCTCTTCTAGCGGGAGATCGCAGTATTTT. Full variable domain (rest looked up from reference TRBV30 and TRBJ2-3): SQTIHQWPATLVQPVGSPLSLECTVEGTSNPNLYWYRQAAGRGLQLLFYSVGIGQISSEVPQNLSASRPQDRQFILSSKKLLLSDSGFYLCAWSPSSSGRSQYFGPGTRLTVL.

This clonotype has just a few counts. The V call is TRBV5-1, the J call TRBJ2-2, with D maybe TRBD1 (5 bases). Trimming stripped 4 bases from V and 0 bases from J, with 7 bases between. This CDR3 region has 14 residues. From germline, CDR1 is SGHRS and CDR2 YFSETQ. CDR3 sequence (DNA): TGCGCCAGCAGCAGGGGATCGAACACCGGGGAGCTGTTTTTT. Amino acid sequence: CASSRGSNTGELFF.

This clonotype appeared a few times. Here the CDR3 DNA reads TGTGCCAGCAGTTTATTCGGCCAGGGTTTAGCCAAAAACATTCAGTACTTC. It codes for CASSLFGQGLAKNIQYF. This chain uses TRBV28 with TRBJ2-4; D is perhaps TRBD1 (5 bases). The CDR3 runs 17 residues. CDR1 MDHEN and CDR2 SYDVKM come from the germline V gene. Trimming shortened V by 1 base and J by 0 bases, and 13 bases separated the two germline ends.

The chain carries TRBV7-9 and TRBJ2-3, with a tentative D call TRBD2 (7 bases). CDR1 and CDR2 from the germline V gene are SEHNR and FQNEAQ (reference sequence). The CDR3 runs to 20 residues. Trimming pared 5 bases from V and 3 bases from J, leaving 30 bases between. The CDR3 DNA sequence: TGTGCCAGCAGCCCTGGGTGGGCGGGGGCCCATCGACCGGCTACAGATACGCAGTATTTT. Translation gives CASSPGWAGAHRPATDTQYF.

This clonotype was seen more than once but under ten times. The chain couples TRBV12-3 or TRBV12-4 to TRBJ2-5; 7 bases map to TRBD1. V was pared by 11 bases and J by 5 bases, with 8 bases of the junction left unmatched. The CDR3 consists of 12 residues. In DNA, the CDR3 is TGTGCCCGGGCCAGGGGGAAGGAGACCCAGTACTTC. Amino acids: CARARGKETQYF.

V and J are TRBV4-3 and TRBJ2-7, with TRBD2 matching 13 bases. Germline loops: CDR1 LGHNA, CDR2 YSLEER. Germline trimming cut 0 bases from V and 2 bases from J; bases unmatched to any gene: 10. This CDR3 has 19 amino acids. DNA of the CDR3: TGCGCCAGCAGCCAAGATTTAGGGACTAGCGGGATCGGGGCCTACGAGCAGTACTTC. This translates into CASSQDLGTSGIGAYEQYF.

This clonotype was found a few times. This chain's CDR3 is CASSQVGGSEGYTF. CDR3 nucleotide sequence: TGTGCCAGCAGCCAAGTTGGGGGGTCGGAAGGCTACACCTTC. The chain uses TRBV3-1 and TRBJ1-2; the D gene is possibly TRBD1 (5 bases). This CDR3 has 14 residues. Trimming pared 1 base from V and 8 bases from J, leaving 14 bases between. Germline loops: CDR1 LGHDT, CDR2 YNNKEL (reference sequence).

Only a few counts were recorded for this clonotype. The rearrangement joins TRBV6-1 to TRBJ1-5; 8 positions agree with TRBD1. Germline CDR1 and CDR2: MNHNS and SASEGT. The CDR3 runs 15 residues. Trimming removed 6 bases from V and 0 bases from J; junction bases left unmatched: 4. DNA for the CDR3: TGTGCCAGCAGGGACAGGGCCACTAGCAATCAGCCCCAGCATTTT. This gives the protein CASRDRATSNQPQHF.

The rearrangement links TRBV5-1 to TRBJ2-7; D could derive from TRBD1 or TRBD2 (5 bases each). The CDR3 has 16 amino acids. V was cut by 4 bases and J by 3 bases, with 20 bases left in between. Looked up from germline, CDR1 is SGHRS and CDR2 is YFSETQ. CDR3 region: CASSPYPGPEYYEQYF. The CDR3, as DNA: TGCGCCAGCAGCCCATACCCGGGACCTGAATACTACGAGCAGTACTTC.

The chain combines TRBV3-1 with TRBJ1-6; a possible D gene is TRBD1 (5 bases). Germline values: CDR1 LGHDT, CDR2 YNNKEL (reference sequence). CDR3 length: 13 residues. The V end was cut by 5 bases, the J end by 8 bases, with 10 bases between. CDR3 in amino acids: CASSGQGDSPLHF. The CDR3 DNA reads TGTGCCAGCAGCGGCCAAGGGGATTCACCCCTCCACTTT.

This rearrangement joins TRBV7-8 to TRBJ2-6, with D maybe TRBD1 (6 bases). Germline V lookup: CDR1 SGHVS, CDR2 FQNEAQ. The CDR3 length is 20 residues. Trimming cost V 1 base and J 1 base, with 20 bases left between them. The chain's CDR3 is CASSLVSNGYGQSGANVLTF. The DNA for the CDR3 is TGTGCCAGCAGCTTAGTGTCCAACGGCTACGGACAGTCTGGGGCCAACGTCCTGACTTTC.

The chain carries TRBV7-3 and TRBJ2-3; D is unclear. Germline V gene sequence: CDR1 SGHTA, CDR2 FQGTGA. The CDR3 consists of 13 residues. With 0 bases removed from V and 5 bases from J, the gap between germline ends came to 6 bases. The CDR3 region has the DNA TGTGCCAGCAGCTTAACGATCCGAGATACGCAGTATTTT. It specifies CASSLTIRDTQYF.

This chain uses TRBV18 with TRBJ2-1, with D perhaps being TRBD1 or TRBD2 (6 bases each). This CDR3 contains 13 residues. The germline V and J ends were trimmed by 4 bases and 7 bases, with 11 bases remaining between them. From germline, CDR1 is KGHSH and CDR2 LQKENI. The CDR3 loop is CASSLLGGNEQFF. The CDR3 DNA follows: TGTGCCAGCTCACTCCTAGGGGGGAATGAGCAGTTCTTC.

Ten or more counts support this clonotype. The V gene is TRBV11-2, the J gene TRBJ2-2, with TRBD2 matching 9 bases. V was pared by 3 bases and J by 4 bases, with 3 bases of the junction left unmatched. Germline assignment: CDR1 SGHAT and CDR2 FQNNGV. The CDR3 is 15 residues long. CDR3 coding DNA: TGTGCCAGCAGCTTGGGCGGGGGGGCCACCGGGGAGCTGTTTTTT. Amino acids: CASSLGGGATGELFF. Combining the CDR3 with reference TRBV11-2 and TRBJ2-2 gives the whole variable domain EAGVAQSPRYKIIEKRQSVAFWCNPISGHATLYWYQQILGQGPKLLIQFQNNGVVDDSQLPKDRFSAERLKGVDSTLKIQPAKLEDSAVYLCASSLGGGATGELFFGEGSRLTVL.

This clonotype was detected a few times. This rearrangement joins TRBV12-3 or TRBV12-4 to TRBJ2-1; D tentatively fits TRBD1 or TRBD2 (5 bases each). The CDR3 covers 14 residues. V was pared by 8 bases and J by 4 bases, with 15 bases between. CDR3 in DNA: TGTGCCAGCTGTCGGGGCAAAGGATACAATGAGCAGTTCTTC. Translated: CASCRGKGYNEQFF.

This clonotype occurred a few times. V and J are TRBV7-3 and TRBJ1-2; D is ambiguous. The germline V and J ends were trimmed by 0 bases and 4 bases, with 12 bases remaining between them. Germline assignment: CDR1 SGHTA and CDR2 FQGTGA. This CDR3 comprises 15 residues. CDR3 DNA sequence: TGTGCCAGCAGCTTAACTTCAGCTTCAGCCTATGGCTACACCTTC. Residues: CASSLTSASAYGYTF.

There are a few counts of this clonotype. This rearrangement joins TRBV3-1 to TRBJ2-3; TRBD2 aligns across 12 bases. The CDR3 extends over 16 amino acids. In germline, CDR1 is LGHDT, CDR2 YNNKEL (reference sequence). The junction had 0 bases not matched to a gene; V was cut back by 1 base and J by 1 base. The CDR3 nucleotides are TGTGCCAGCAGCCAAGGACTAGCGGGGGGCACAGATACGCAGTATTTT. It specifies CASSQGLAGGTDTQYF.